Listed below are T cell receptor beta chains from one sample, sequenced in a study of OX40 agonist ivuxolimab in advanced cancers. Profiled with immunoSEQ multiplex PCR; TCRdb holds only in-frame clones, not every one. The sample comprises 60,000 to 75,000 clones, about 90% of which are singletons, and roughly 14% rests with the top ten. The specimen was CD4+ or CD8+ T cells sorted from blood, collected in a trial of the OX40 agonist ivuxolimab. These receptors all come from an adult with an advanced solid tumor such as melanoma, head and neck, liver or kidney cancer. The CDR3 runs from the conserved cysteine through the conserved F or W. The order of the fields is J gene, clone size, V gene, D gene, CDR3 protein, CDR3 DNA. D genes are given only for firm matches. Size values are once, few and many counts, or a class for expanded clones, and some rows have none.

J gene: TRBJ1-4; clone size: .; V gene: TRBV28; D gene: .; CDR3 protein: CASRTSATNEKLFF; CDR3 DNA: TGTGCCAGCAGGACAAGCGCAACTAATGAAAAACTGTTTTTT
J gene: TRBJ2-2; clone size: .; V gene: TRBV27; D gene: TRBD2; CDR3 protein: CASSWGGTGELFF; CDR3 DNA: TGTGCCAGCAGTTGGGGGGGAACCGGGGAGCTGTTTTTT
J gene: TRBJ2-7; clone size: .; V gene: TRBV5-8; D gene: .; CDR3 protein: CASSLGETSYEQYF; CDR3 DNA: TGTGCCAGCAGCTTGGGGGAGACATCCTACGAGCAGTACTTC
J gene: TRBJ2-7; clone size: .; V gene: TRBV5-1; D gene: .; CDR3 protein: CASSWGTDYEQYF; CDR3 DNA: TGCGCCAGCAGCTGGGGGACGGACTACGAGCAGTACTTC
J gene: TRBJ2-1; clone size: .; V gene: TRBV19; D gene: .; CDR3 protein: CASSEPGSYNEQFF; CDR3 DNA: TGTGCCAGTAGTGAGCCGGGATCCTACAATGAGCAGTTCTTC
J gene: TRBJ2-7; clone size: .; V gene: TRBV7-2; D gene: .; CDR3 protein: CASSSGTGTYYEQYF; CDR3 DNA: TGTGCCAGCAGCTCCGGGACTGGGACATACTACGAGCAGTACTTC
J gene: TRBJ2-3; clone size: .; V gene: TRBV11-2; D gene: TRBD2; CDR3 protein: CASSLLAGGTDTQYF; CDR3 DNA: TGTGCCAGCAGCTTACTAGCGGGAGGGACAGATACGCAGTATTTT
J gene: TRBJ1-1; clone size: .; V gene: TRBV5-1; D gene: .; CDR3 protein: CASSLEGVTEAFF; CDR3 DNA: TGCGCCAGCAGCTTGGAGGGTGTTACTGAAGCTTTCTTT
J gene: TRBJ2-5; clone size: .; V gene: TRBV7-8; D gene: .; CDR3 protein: CASSLGQTQYF; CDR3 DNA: TGTGCCAGCAGCTTAGGCCAGACCCAGTACTTC
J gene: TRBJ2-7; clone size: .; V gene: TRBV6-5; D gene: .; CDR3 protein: CASQFRAGYEQYF; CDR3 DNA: TGTGCCAGCCAATTTCGGGCTGGGTACGAGCAGTACTTC
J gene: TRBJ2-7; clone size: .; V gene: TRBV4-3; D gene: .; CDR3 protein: CASSPTMGWDSYEQYF; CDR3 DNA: TGCGCCAGCAGCCCTACAATGGGGTGGGACTCCTACGAGCAGTACTTC
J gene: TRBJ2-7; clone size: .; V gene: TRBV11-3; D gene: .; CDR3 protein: CASSSRDKNIGEQYF; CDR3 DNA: TGTGCCAGCAGCTCACGGGACAAGAACATAGGGGAGCAGTACTTC
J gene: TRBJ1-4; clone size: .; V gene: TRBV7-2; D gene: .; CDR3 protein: CASSLVGGEKLFF; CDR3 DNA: TGTGCCAGCAGCTTAGTTGGGGGAGAAAAACTGTTTTTT
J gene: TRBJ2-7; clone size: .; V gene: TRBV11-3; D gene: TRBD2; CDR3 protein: CASSSSGLAGAEQYF; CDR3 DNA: TGTGCCAGCAGCTCTAGTGGACTAGCGGGAGCTGAGCAGTACTTC
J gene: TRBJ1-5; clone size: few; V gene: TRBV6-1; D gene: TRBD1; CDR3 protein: CASRRDRNNQPQHF; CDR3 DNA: TGTGCCAGCCGCCGGGACAGAAACAATCAGCCCCAGCATTTT
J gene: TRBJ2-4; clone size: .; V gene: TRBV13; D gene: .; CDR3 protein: CASSLVSASAKNIQYF; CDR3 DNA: TGTGCCAGCAGCTTAGTCTCGGCATCAGCCAAAAACATTCAGTACTTC
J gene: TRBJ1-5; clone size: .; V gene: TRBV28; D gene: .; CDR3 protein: CASSFRAEFNQPQHF; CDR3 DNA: TGTGCCAGCAGTTTTAGGGCCGAATTCAATCAGCCCCAGCATTTT
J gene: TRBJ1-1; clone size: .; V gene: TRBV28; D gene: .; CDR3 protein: CASSLTGNTEAFF; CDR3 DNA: TGTGCCAGCAGCCTCACAGGGAACACTGAAGCTTTCTTT
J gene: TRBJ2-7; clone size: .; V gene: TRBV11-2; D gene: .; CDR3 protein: CASSLAEETYEQYF; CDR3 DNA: TGTGCCAGCAGCTTAGCTGAGGAAACCTACGAGCAGTACTTC
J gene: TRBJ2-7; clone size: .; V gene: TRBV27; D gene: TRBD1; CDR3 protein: CASSLGQGFGYEQYF; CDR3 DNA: TGTGCCAGCAGTCTGGGACAGGGGTTCGGTTACGAGCAGTACTTC
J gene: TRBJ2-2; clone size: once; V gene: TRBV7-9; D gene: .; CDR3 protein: CASSLGSSPGELFF; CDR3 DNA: TGTGCCAGCAGCTTAGGGTCCTCCCCCGGGGAGCTGTTTTTT
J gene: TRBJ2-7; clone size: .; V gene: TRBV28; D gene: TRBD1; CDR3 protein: CASSLPRRTGGDFDEQYF; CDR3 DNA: TGTGCCAGCAGTTTACCCCGTCGGACAGGGGGCGATTTCGACGAGCAGTACTTC
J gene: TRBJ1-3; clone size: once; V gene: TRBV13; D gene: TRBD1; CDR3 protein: CASSLARGVNTIYF; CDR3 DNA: TGTGCCAGCAGCTTAGCCAGGGGGGTAAACACCATATATTTT
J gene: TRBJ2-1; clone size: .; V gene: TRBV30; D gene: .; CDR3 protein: CAMGSLGDEQFF; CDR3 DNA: TGTGCTATGGGGTCATTGGGGGATGAGCAGTTCTTC